The 20 T cell receptor beta chains below come from one sample, sequenced in a study of T cell responses to AZD1222 COVID-19 vaccine. The repertoire was sequenced with immunoSEQ multiplex PCR; TCRdb's copy has only in-frame clones and lacks some. Among about 110,000 clones listed, 89% were seen once. Material: peripheral blood, obtained on day 0 of MenACWY control vaccination. The receptor source for this set is an adult in good health.

The V gene is TRBV19, the J gene TRBJ1-5; D unresolved. Germline CDR1 is LNHDA and CDR2 is SQIVND (reference sequence). V lost 3 bases and J lost 6, with 12 bases in between. The CDR3 totals 14 residues. CDR3 residues: CASSMGIRGQPQHF. CDR3 nucleotides: TGTGCCAGTAGTATGGGGATACGAGGTCAGCCCCAGCATTTT. The full variable domain, with the rest looked up from reference TRBV19 and TRBJ1-5, is DGGITQSPKYLFRKEGQNVTLSCEQNLNHDAMYWYRQDPGQGLRLIYYSQIVNDFQKGDIAEGYSVSREKKESFPLTVTSAQKNPTAFYLCASSMGIRGQPQHFGDGTRLSIL.

With respect to this clone: The junction differs from germline at one of its ends, possibly a read error. This chain links TRBV5-6 with TRBJ2-7, with D maybe TRBD1 (5 bases). The CDR3 runs to 11 residues. Germline V gene data show CDR1 as SGHDT and CDR2 as YYEEEE. The CDR3: CASSETVKHGF. In nucleotides, the CDR3 is TGTGCCAGCAGCGAGACAGTTAAGCATGGCTTC.

The CDR3 here is CASSMWSGLSYEQYF. CDR3 coding DNA: TGTGCCAGTAGTATGTGGTCAGGGCTCTCCTACGAGCAGTACTTC. This sequence joins TRBV19 and TRBJ2-7; D may be TRBD1 (5 bases). Germline V gene sequence: CDR1 LNHDA, CDR2 SQIVND (reference sequence). Trimming shortened V by 3 bases and J by 0 bases, and 12 bases separated the two germline ends. The CDR3 sequence is 15 residues long.

The chain has TRBV5-6 and TRBJ2-5; 7 nucleotides agree with TRBD1. V lost 3 bases and J lost 2; bases outside the gene matches: 10. This CDR3 region has 16 residues. Germline lookup yields CDR1 SGHDT and CDR2 YYEEEE. CDR3 amino acids: CASSYLLGQVQETQYF. DNA for the CDR3: TGTGCCAGCAGCTACCTACTAGGACAGGTACAAGAGACCCAGTACTTC.

The chain joins TRBV27 to TRBJ1-2; D unclear. The CDR3 has 12 residues. CDR1 is MNHEY, CDR2 SMNVEV, per germline (reference sequence). With 5 bases removed from V and 4 bases from J, the gap between germline ends came to 8 bases. The CDR3 sequence: CASSPGGYGYTF. As DNA, the CDR3 is TGTGCCAGCAGTCCAGGCGGCTATGGCTACACCTTC.

The chain recombines TRBV11-3 with TRBJ2-5; no clear D. The V and J ends lost 0 bases and 5 bases respectively, with 10 bases between them. The V gene's germline CDR1 is SGHNT and CDR2 YENEEA. The CDR3 sequence is 14 residues long. The CDR3 protein is CASSLDASEETQYF. CDR3 bases: TGTGCCAGCAGCTTAGATGCTAGTGAGGAGACCCAGTACTTC.

This clone was seen more than once but under ten times. The CDR3 sequence is CASSQGWASGGPNQETQYF. The CDR3 coding sequence is TGTGCCAGCAGCCAAGGGTGGGCTAGCGGGGGGCCAAACCAAGAGACCCAGTACTTC. This chain connects TRBV3-1 (or the pseudogene TRBV3-2) to TRBJ2-5; TRBD2 matches 11 bases. The V segment lost 1 base and the J segment 0 bases; nucleotides outside the gene matches: 10. In germline, CDR1 is LGHDT, CDR2 YNNKEL (reference sequence). The CDR3 is 19 amino acids.

This chain uses TRBV5-4 with TRBJ2-3, with unresolved D. This CDR3 is built from 13 residues. Between the trimmed V and J ends, which lost 2 bases and 0 bases, there was a span of 4 bases. Germline-derived CDR1 and CDR2 are SGHNT and YYREEE (reference sequence). The CDR3 DNA is TGTGCCAGCAGCTTTTGGAGCACAGATACGCAGTATTTT. Translation gives CASSFWSTDTQYF.

J is TRBJ1-2 and V is TRBV9, with D tentatively TRBD1 (5 bases). The germline V and J ends were trimmed by 0 bases and 7 bases, with 13 bases remaining between them. CDR1 and CDR2 from the germline V gene are SGDLS and YYNGEE. The CDR3 has 14 amino acids. CDR3 amino acids: CASSVGRGGSGYTF. Written as DNA, the CDR3 is TGTGCCAGCAGCGTAGGGAGGGGAGGGAGTGGCTACACCTTC.

This clone came up once. This chain connects TRBV5-1 to TRBJ2-3; D is perhaps TRBD1 (6 bases). Trimming left V 5 bases short and J 3 bases short, with 16 bases between. Germline CDR1 and CDR2: SGHRS and YFSETQ. The CDR3 extends over 15 amino acids. CDR3 in DNA: TGCGCCAGCAGAGGGGGACCAACATTTACAGATACGCAGTATTTT. Translation: CASRGGPTFTDTQYF.

The V call is TRBV19, the J call TRBJ1-5; 9 bases map to TRBD1. The ends lost 7 bases at V and 6 bases at J; junction bases unmatched: 13. The CDR3 is 16 amino acids. Germline V lookup: CDR1 LNHDA, CDR2 SQIVND (reference sequence). CDR3 amino acids: CASTNLGQGRGQPQHF. The CDR3 bases are TGTGCCAGTACAAATTTGGGACAGGGAAGAGGTCAGCCCCAGCATTTT.

This sequence joins TRBV6-2 or TRBV6-3 and TRBJ2-3; 13 bases line up with TRBD2. The germline gives CDR1 MNHEY, CDR2 SVGEGT. There are 15 residues in the CDR3. V shed 5 bases, J shed 6 bases, and the junction held 5 bases outside the gene matches. The CDR3 coding sequence is TGTGCCAGCAGTCGGACTAGCGGGGGCTTCGATACGCAGTATTTT. Amino acids: CASSRTSGGFDTQYF.

This clone was observed once. The chain has TRBV27 and TRBJ1-2; D is uncertain. CDR3 length: 9 residues. V was cut by 8 bases and J by 8 bases, with 6 bases left in between. The germline V gene encodes CDR1 MNHEY and CDR2 SMNVEV (reference sequence). The CDR3 loop is CASYTGYTF. The CDR3 DNA sequence: TGTGCCAGCTACACGGGCTACACCTTC.

The genes are TRBV7-2 and TRBJ1-1, with D unresolved. Trimming took 1 base from V and 4 from J, leaving 13 bases between them. Germline loops: CDR1 SGHTA, CDR2 FQGNSA. The CDR3 is 15 residues long. This CDR3 is CASSLERDVGTEAFF. Here the CDR3 DNA reads TGTGCCAGCAGCTTAGAGCGAGATGTGGGCACTGAAGCTTTCTTT.

This chain connects TRBV7-8 to TRBJ1-3; TRBD1 might be the D (6 bases). Germline values: CDR1 SGHVS, CDR2 FQNEAQ. The CDR3 extends over 16 amino acids. V was shortened by 5 bases and J by 0 bases, with 14 bases between the two germline ends. CDR3 protein: CASSVTGRGSGNTIYF. The DNA for the CDR3 is TGTGCCAGCAGCGTTACAGGGAGGGGCTCTGGAAACACCATATATTTT.

CDR3 sequence (DNA): TGTGCCAGCAGTGAGAGCAGGGGGGATCAGCCCCAGCATTTT. Amino acid sequence: CASSESRGDQPQHF. The chain is built from TRBV6-1 and TRBJ1-5; 7 bases fit TRBD1. Germline trimming cut 3 bases from V and 5 bases from J; bases unmatched to any gene: 4. The length of the CDR3 is 14 residues. Looked up from germline, CDR1 is MNHNS and CDR2 is SASEGT.

The chain combines TRBV12-3 or TRBV12-4 with TRBJ2-3, with no clear D. The V end was cut by 1 base, the J end by 1 base, with 3 bases between. CDR3 length equals 13 residues. As DNA, the CDR3 is TGTGCCAGCAGTTTAGAAGGCACAGATACGCAGTATTTT. This encodes CASSLEGTDTQYF.

This chain connects TRBV12-3 or TRBV12-4 to TRBJ1-5; D is unclear. There are 12 residues in the CDR3. The V and J ends lost 4 bases and 0 bases respectively, with 1 base between them. CDR3 residues: CASSYSNQPQHF. CDR3 bases: TGTGCCAGCAGTTATAGCAATCAGCCCCAGCATTTT.

The chain links TRBV9 to TRBJ1-1; 7 bases are shared with TRBD1. This CDR3 contains 16 residues. With 4 bases clipped from V and 1 base from J, the junction kept 10 bases outside the gene matches. Germline CDR1 SGDLS, CDR2 YYNGEE. DNA for the CDR3: TGTGCCAGCAGCCCGGGGTGGGGGACAGAGAACACTGAAGCTTTCTTT. This translates into CASSPGWGTENTEAFF. The full variable domain, with the rest looked up from reference TRBV9 and TRBJ1-1, is DSGVTQTPKHLITATGQRVTLRCSPRSGDLSVYWYQQSLDQGLQFLIQYYNGEERAKGNILERFSAQQFPDLHSELNLSSLELGDSALYFCASSPGWGTENTEAFFGQGTRLTVV.

The chain carries TRBV6-5 and TRBJ1-1; D ambiguous. V lost 7 bases to trimming and J lost 1 base, with 4 bases between them. CDR1 and CDR2 from the germline V gene are MNHEY and SVGAGI. The CDR3 covers 11 residues. In DNA form, the CDR3 reads TGTGCCAGCAAAGAGAACACTGAAGCTTTCTTT. It codes for CASKENTEAFF.